What follows are 29 T cell receptor beta chains derived from one specimen sequenced in a study of T cells in Graves' hyperthyroidism and ophthalmopathy. RNA transcripts gave rise to amplified TCR beta CDR3 regions. The TCR CDR3 was amplified in a first-round RT-PCR using the HTBI primer set. One entry per CDR3 protein, called by TCRdb with MiXCR from the multiplex PCR reads. The data show around 440,000 distinct CDR3 sequences, with approximately 14% seen just once and 13% to 15% held by the top ten. The sample consisted of blood. The receptors come from a woman under 30 with Graves' hyperthyroidism.

This clonotype occurred a few times. The chain employs TRBV4-2 and TRBJ2-1; a possible D gene is TRBD2 (7 bases). The CDR3 is 15 amino acids. Germline CDR1 and CDR2: LGHNA and YNFKEQ. The V and J ends lost 5 bases and 6 bases respectively, with 17 bases between them. The CDR3 here is CASSIFEGGPNEQFF. CDR3 sequence (DNA): TGTGCCAGCAGCATTTTTGAGGGGGGGCCCAATGAGCAGTTCTTC.

This clonotype has at least ten counts. The chain is built from TRBV12-3 or TRBV12-4 and TRBJ1-1; D may be TRBD1 (5 bases). Trimming took off 1 base at V and 3 bases at J, with 6 bases between the two ends. The CDR3 extends over 13 amino acids. The CDR3 DNA is TGTGCCAGCAGTTTAGTACAGGACACTGAAGCTTTCTTT. As protein: CASSLVQDTEAFF.

The chain has TRBV28 and TRBJ1-5; D not certain. Trimming cost V 4 bases and J 0 bases, with 19 bases left between them. There are 18 residues in the CDR3. Germline V gives CDR1 MDHEN, CDR2 SYDVKM. CDR3 DNA sequence: TGTGCCAGCAGTTCACCTCCCCCAACCGCATATAGCAATCAGCCCCAGCATTTT. Translating it yields CASSSPPPTAYSNQPQHF.

Comment on this clonotype: Just one base apart from a much larger clone, this may be a read error. This chain joins TRBV5-5 and TRBJ1-2; D is uncertain. The V gene's germline CDR1 is SGHKS and CDR2 YYEKEE (reference sequence). There are 15 residues in the CDR3. The CDR3 nucleotides read TGTGCCAGCAGCTTGGGTGGCAGCAAAGGGTATGGCCACACCTTC. It yields the protein CASSLGGSKGYGHTF.

V gene TRBV6-2 or TRBV6-3 combines with J gene TRBJ1-2, with 8 bases that match TRBD1. Germline CDR1 reads MNHEY; CDR2 reads SVGEGT. This CDR3 contains 13 residues. V was pared by 6 bases and J by 7 bases, with 7 bases of the junction left unmatched. The CDR3 here is CASSAGTGGGYTF. Here the CDR3 DNA reads TGTGCCAGCAGCGCCGGGACAGGCGGTGGCTACACCTTC.

The rearrangement links TRBV7-8 to TRBJ1-4; no clear D gene. The V gene's germline CDR1 is SGHVS and CDR2 FQNEAQ. Trimming shortened V by 0 bases and J by 8 bases, and 10 bases separated the two germline ends. This CDR3 has 14 amino acids. CDR3 residues: CASSLAVGREKLFF. The CDR3 DNA reads TGTGCCAGCAGCTTAGCGGTTGGTCGGGAAAAACTGTTTTTT.

The rearrangement uses TRBV5-1 and TRBJ2-6; D could derive from TRBD1 or TRBD2 (5 bases each). The CDR3 covers 15 residues. CDR1 is SGHRS and CDR2 is YFSETQ in the germline V gene. Trimming cost V 4 bases and J 7 bases, with 15 bases left between them. Written as DNA, the CDR3 is TGCGCCAGCAGCCAAGGGGAGACCTTCGCCAACGTCCTGACTTTC. Translating it yields CASSQGETFANVLTF.

Notes on this clonotype: A junction end diverges from the germline sequence, so it may reflect a read error. The V and J genes are TRBV6-2 or TRBV6-3 and TRBJ2-7, with D uncertain. CDR1 is MNHEY, CDR2 SVGEGT, per germline. The CDR3 is 15 residues long. DNA of the CDR3: TGTGCCAGCAGCCAAGCCGGCCTCAGCATACACGAGCAGCACTTC. This encodes CASSQAGLSIHEQHF.

Many counts were recorded for this clonotype. This chain uses TRBV5-1 with TRBJ2-6; TRBD1 aligns across 7 bases. The V segment lost 9 bases and the J segment 2 bases; nucleotides outside the gene matches: 5. This CDR3 spans 14 amino acids. Germline assignment: CDR1 SGHRS and CDR2 YFSETQ. CDR3 nucleotides: TGCGCCACCAAGACAGGGACTGGGGCCAACGTCCTGACTTTC. Translating gives CATKTGTGANVLTF.

This clonotype was seen more than once but under ten times. The CDR3 sequence: CASSLDGRPSYEQYF. CDR3 nucleotides: TGCGCCAGCAGCTTGGACGGGAGGCCCTCCTACGAGCAGTACTTC. The genes are TRBV5-1 and TRBJ2-7, with 7 bases fitting TRBD2. The CDR3 contains 15 residues. The V gene end was trimmed by 0 bases and the J gene end by 0 bases; junction bases not matched to a gene: 3. Germline CDR1 reads SGHRS; CDR2 reads YFSETQ.

This clonotype was picked up many times. The chain is built from TRBV6-2 or TRBV6-3 and TRBJ1-1, with D uncertain. The V and J ends lost 0 bases and 4 bases respectively, with 9 bases between them. The germline V gene encodes CDR1 MNHEY and CDR2 SVGEGT. This CDR3 spans 14 amino acids. The CDR3 nucleotides are TGTGCCAGCAGTTACTCCGGCCCTACCACTGAAGCTTTCTTT. Translation gives CASSYSGPTTEAFF.

The sample holds many counts of this clonotype. The chain uses TRBV4-2 and TRBJ1-1; D uncertain. Trimming left V 0 bases short and J 1 base short, with 12 bases between. Germline V gene data show CDR1 as LGHNA and CDR2 as YNFKEQ. The CDR3 is 16 residues long. The CDR3 loop reads CASSQEGREENTEAFF. CDR3 DNA: TGTGCCAGCAGCCAAGAAGGTAGGGAGGAGAACACTGAAGCTTTCTTT.

This clonotype was observed at least ten times. The chain combines TRBV11-2 with TRBJ2-5; D ambiguous. Looked up from germline, CDR1 is SGHAT and CDR2 is FQNNGV. The CDR3 covers 12 residues. The ends were cut back, 3 bases at V and 5 bases at J, with 7 bases in the middle. CDR3 coding DNA: TGTGCCAGCAGCTTCAATACGGAGACCCAGTACTTC. Translation gives CASSFNTETQYF.

As for this clonotype: The junction differs from germline at one of its ends, possibly a read error. The genes are TRBV6-1 and TRBJ2-7, with TRBD2 identical over 10 bases. CDR1 and CDR2 from the germline V gene are MNHNS and SASEGT. The CDR3 is 14 amino acids. CDR3 residues: CASRPGTSDSEQYF. Written as DNA, the CDR3 is TGCGCCAGCAGACCCGGGACTAGCGACTCCGAGCAGTACTTC.

The table lists this clonotype with many counts. The chain carries TRBV7-3 and TRBJ2-1, with D tentatively TRBD1 (5 bases). The CDR3 has 15 residues. The V end lost 8 bases, the J end lost 4 bases, and 18 bases lay between the germline ends. Per the germline V gene, CDR1 is SGHTA and CDR2 is FQGTGA. The CDR3, as DNA: TGTGCCAGCGGCCTTCAAGGGGCAGTTTACAATGAGCAGTTCTTC. This gives the protein CASGLQGAVYNEQFF. Filled out from reference TRBV7-3 and TRBJ2-1, the complete variable domain reads GAGVSQTPSNKVTEKGKYVELRCDPISGHTALYWYRQSLGQGPEFLIYFQGTGAADDSGLPNDRFFAVRPEGSVSTLKIQRTERGDSAVYLCASGLQGAVYNEQFFGPGTRLTVL.

This clonotype was seen at least ten times. The rearrangement links TRBV18 to TRBJ1-1; TRBD1 matches 8 bases. V lost 1 base to trimming and J lost 8 bases; unmatched junction nucleotides: 6. The CDR3 consists of 14 residues. Germline CDR1 KGHSH, CDR2 LQKENI. CDR3 DNA sequence: TGTGCCAGCTCACCACAGATCAGGGGGCCCGAAGCTTTCTTT. It translates to CASSPQIRGPEAFF.

This clonotype occurred a few times. J is TRBJ1-2 and V is TRBV7-3; 7 nucleotides match TRBD1. The V gene's germline CDR1 is SGHTA and CDR2 FQGTGA. J was trimmed by 4 bases and V by 4 bases; bases with no gene match: 3. The length of the CDR3 is 13 residues. The CDR3 region is CASSSTGRYGYTF. DNA for the CDR3: TGTGCCAGCAGCTCGACAGGGCGCTATGGCTACACCTTC.

This clonotype was seen ten or more times. The J gene is TRBJ2-1, the V gene TRBV28, with 7 bases that match TRBD2. From germline, CDR1 is MDHEN and CDR2 SYDVKM. The CDR3 consists of 13 residues. With 3 bases clipped from V and 6 bases from J, the junction kept 2 bases outside the gene matches. The CDR3 protein is CASSLRTSNEQFF. CDR3 bases: TGTGCCAGCAGTTTGCGGACTAGCAATGAGCAGTTCTTC.

This chain uses TRBV9 with TRBJ2-7; D is perhaps TRBD2 (7 bases). In germline, CDR1 is SGDLS, CDR2 YYNGEE. This CDR3 is 15 amino acids long. V lost 1 base and J lost 3, with 14 bases in between. The CDR3 nucleotides are TGTGCCAGCAGCGTAAAGGGGGGAGGGGTCTACGAGCAGTACTTC. This encodes CASSVKGGGVYEQYF.

Details on this clonotype: The germline gene is not matched at one end of the junction; a read error may be the cause. V usage is TRBV7-9 and J usage is TRBJ1-1; no clear D gene. The CDR3 runs 13 residues. Germline CDR1 and CDR2: SEHNR and FQNEAQ (reference sequence). DNA of the CDR3: TGTGCCAGCAGCCTAGCCGGACCGCAGGAAGCTTTCTTT. It is translated as CASSLAGPQEAFF.

This clonotype has more than one count but fewer than ten. This sequence joins TRBV4-2 and TRBJ2-2, with a weak D call TRBD2 (6 bases). This CDR3 contains 14 residues. V lost 0 bases, J lost 5 bases, and 7 bases lay in between. CDR1 and CDR2 (germline): LGHNA, YNFKEQ. DNA of the CDR3: TGTGCCAGCAGCCAAGACCGGGGGACCGGGGAGCTGTTTTTT. Translated, it gives CASSQDRGTGELFF.

The chain uses TRBV19 and TRBJ2-3, with 12 nucleotides matching TRBD2. With 3 bases clipped from V and 9 bases from J, the junction kept 7 bases outside the gene matches. CDR1 LNHDA and CDR2 SQIVND come from the germline V gene (reference sequence). The CDR3 loop spans 15 amino acids. In nucleotides, the CDR3 is TGTGCCAGTAGTATCCTAGCGGGAGGGAAGATAACGCAGTATTTT. Residues: CASSILAGGKITQYF.

This clonotype was observed at least ten times. The chain has TRBV20-1 and TRBJ2-1; TRBD2 agrees at 7 bases. V was clipped by 5 bases and J by 9 bases; unmatched bases: 16. This CDR3 has 15 residues. The V gene's germline CDR1 is DFQATT and CDR2 SNEGSKA (reference sequence). The CDR3 region is CSARRRDYGDPEQFF. The CDR3, as DNA: TGCAGTGCTCGTCGCCGGGACTACGGGGATCCTGAGCAGTTCTTC.

This clonotype was seen a few times. The V call is TRBV9, the J call TRBJ2-1; 7 nucleotides line up with TRBD1. After removal of 0 bases from V and 2 bases from J, the junction contained 2 bases not matched to a gene. CDR1 and CDR2 from the germline V gene are SGDLS and YYNGEE. This CDR3 has 15 amino acids. CDR3: CASSVEGATYNEQFF. The CDR3 coding sequence is TGTGCCAGCAGCGTAGAGGGGGCAACCTACAATGAGCAGTTCTTC.

This clonotype was seen at least ten times. The rearrangement joins TRBV20-1 to TRBJ2-3; 10 nucleotides line up with TRBD2. With V trimmed by 0 bases and J by 9 bases, 12 bases remained unmatched. Germline loops: CDR1 DFQATT, CDR2 SNEGSKA (reference sequence). The CDR3 has 16 amino acids. Here the CDR3 DNA reads TGCAGTGCTAGAGACCTAGCGGGAGATGGGTTGGGAACGCAGTATTTT. Protein product: CSARDLAGDGLGTQYF.

This clonotype was detected many times. The chain has TRBV5-8 and TRBJ1-5; 10 positions agree with TRBD1. The V segment lost 3 bases and the J segment 0 bases; nucleotides outside the gene matches: 9. The germline gives CDR1 SGHTS, CDR2 YDEGEE. This CDR3 has 18 amino acids. The CDR3 bases are TGTGCCAGCAGCTCCGGACAGGGGGTAATGCTTAGCAATCAGCCCCAGCATTTT. Protein product: CASSSGQGVMLSNQPQHF. Full variable domain (remainder filled in from reference TRBV5-8 and TRBJ1-5): EAGVTQSPTHLIKTRGQQATLRCSPISGHTSVYWYQQALGLGLQFLLWYDEGEERNRGNFPPRFSGRQFPNYSSELNVNALELEDSALYLCASSSGQGVMLSNQPQHFGDGTRLSIL.

There are many counts of this clonotype. The chain has TRBV12-3 or TRBV12-4 and TRBJ2-3, with 7 bases aligning to TRBD2. CDR3 size: 15 residues. Unmatched junction bases numbered 15, after V lost 7 bases and J lost 8 bases. CDR3 region: CASILPGLPTGTQYF. CDR3 sequence (DNA): TGTGCCAGCATCCTGCCGGGACTACCCACCGGTACGCAGTATTTT.

The CDR3 DNA is TGTGCCAGCAGCGTAGCTGCTAGGACGGTGAACACCGGGGAGCTGTTTTTT. Translated, it gives CASSVAARTVNTGELFF. J is TRBJ2-2 and V is TRBV9; no firm D call. Germline V gene data show CDR1 as SGDLS and CDR2 as YYNGEE. The CDR3 consists of 17 residues. Trimming took 0 bases from V and 1 from J, leaving 13 bases between them.

This clonotype was observed a handful of times. J is TRBJ2-1 and V is TRBV7-9, with TRBD1 matching 7 bases. CDR1 is SEHNR and CDR2 is FQNEAQ in the germline V gene (reference sequence). There are 15 residues in the CDR3. J was trimmed by 6 bases and V by 1 base; bases with no gene match: 6. CDR3 amino acids: CASSLGSGDSNEQFF. DNA for the CDR3: TGTGCCAGCAGCTTAGGTTCCGGGGACAGCAATGAGCAGTTCTTC.